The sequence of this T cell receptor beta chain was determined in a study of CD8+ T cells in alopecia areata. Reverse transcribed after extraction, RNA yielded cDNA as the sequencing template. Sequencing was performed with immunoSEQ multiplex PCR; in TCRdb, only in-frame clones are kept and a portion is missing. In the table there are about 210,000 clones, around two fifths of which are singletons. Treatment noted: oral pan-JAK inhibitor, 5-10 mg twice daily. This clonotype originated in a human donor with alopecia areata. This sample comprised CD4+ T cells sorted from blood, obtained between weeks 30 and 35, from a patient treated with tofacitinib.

The CDR3 DNA is TGTGCCAGCTCACCCGTAGCGGGATCTATCCAGGAGACCCAGTACTTC. Its protein product is CASSPVAGSIQETQYF. The chain joins TRBV18 to TRBJ2-5; 8 positions match TRBD2. V lost 3 bases to trimming and J lost 5 bases; unmatched junction nucleotides: 11. CDR1 KGHSH and CDR2 LQKENI come from the germline V gene. This CDR3 is 16 amino acids long.